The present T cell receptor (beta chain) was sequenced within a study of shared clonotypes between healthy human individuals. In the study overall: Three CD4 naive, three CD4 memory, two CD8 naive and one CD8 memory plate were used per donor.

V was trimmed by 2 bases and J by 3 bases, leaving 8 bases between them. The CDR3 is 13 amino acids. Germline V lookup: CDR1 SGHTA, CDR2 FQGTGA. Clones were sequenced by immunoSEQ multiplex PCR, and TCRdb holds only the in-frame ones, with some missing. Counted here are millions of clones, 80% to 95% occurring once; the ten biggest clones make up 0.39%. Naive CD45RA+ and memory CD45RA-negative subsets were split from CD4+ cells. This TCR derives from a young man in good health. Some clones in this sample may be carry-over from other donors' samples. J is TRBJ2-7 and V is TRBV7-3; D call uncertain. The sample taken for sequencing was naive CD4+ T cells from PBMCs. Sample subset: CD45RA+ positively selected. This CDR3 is CASSLGQDYEQYF. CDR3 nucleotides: TGTGCCAGCAGCTTAGGTCAGGACTACGAGCAGTACTTC.